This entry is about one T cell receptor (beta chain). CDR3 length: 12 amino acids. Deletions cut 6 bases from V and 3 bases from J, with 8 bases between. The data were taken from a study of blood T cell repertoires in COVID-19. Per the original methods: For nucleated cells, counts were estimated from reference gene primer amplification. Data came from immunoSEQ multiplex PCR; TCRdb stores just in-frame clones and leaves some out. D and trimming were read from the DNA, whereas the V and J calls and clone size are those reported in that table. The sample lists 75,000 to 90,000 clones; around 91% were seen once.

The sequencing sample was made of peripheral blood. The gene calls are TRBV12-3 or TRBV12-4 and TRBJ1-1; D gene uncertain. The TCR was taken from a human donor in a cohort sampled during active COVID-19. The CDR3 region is CASSTRYTEAFF. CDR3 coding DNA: TGTGCCAGCAGCACCCGGTACACTGAAGCTTTCTTT.